The 13 T cell receptor beta chains below come from one sample, sequenced in a study of T cell repertoires in cytomegalovirus infection. TCRdb ran MiXCR on the reads and lists one entry per CDR3 protein. The sample has about 300,000 distinct CDR3 sequences, approximately 8.9% seen once; the top ten hold 2% to 3%. The specimen sequenced was PBMCs. These receptors were obtained from a human donor in good health (CMV status not recorded). Some clones in this sample may be carry-over from other donors' samples.

This clonotype was seen at least ten times. The chain carries TRBV7-9 and TRBJ1-4; 10 positions match TRBD1. The CDR3 loop spans 15 amino acids. Germline loops: CDR1 SEHNR, CDR2 FQNEAQ (reference sequence). The ends lost 5 bases at V and 5 bases at J; junction bases unmatched: 5. CDR3 region: CASSPDRGPNEKLFF. The CDR3 nucleotides read TGTGCCAGCAGCCCAGACAGGGGGCCGAATGAAAAACTGTTTTTT. Filled out from reference TRBV7-9 and TRBJ1-4, the complete variable domain reads DTGVSQNPRHKITKRGQNVTFRCDPISEHNRLYWYRQTLGQGPEFLTYFQNEAQLEKSRLLSDRFSAERPKGSFSTLEIQRTEQGDSAMYLCASSPDRGPNEKLFFGSGTQLSVL.

This clonotype was picked up many times. Sequence at one end of the junction differs from germline and may be a read error. The chain joins TRBV7-9 to TRBJ1-1; 8 bases are a match to TRBD1. CDR3 length: 12 residues. CDR1 SEHNR and CDR2 FQNEAQ come from the germline V gene (reference sequence). The CDR3 DNA reads as TGTGCCAGCAGCGCGGACAGGGCTGAGGCTTTCTTT. It yields the protein CASSADRAEAFF.

In this sample, this clonotype turned up many times. V and J are TRBV20-1 and TRBJ2-5; 10 nucleotides align to TRBD2. Per germline, CDR1 DFQATT and CDR2 SNEGSKA (reference sequence). The CDR3 runs to 16 residues. V lost 3 bases, J lost 2 bases, and 9 bases stayed unmatched. In DNA, the CDR3 is TGCAGTGCTAGGAAAGCGGGGGGGCGCAGGCAAGAGACCCAGTACTTC. It codes for CSARKAGGRRQETQYF.

This clonotype was seen many times. The chain has TRBV28 and TRBJ2-1, with D possibly TRBD1 on 5 matching bases. V was shortened by 5 bases and J by 8 bases, with 7 bases between the two germline ends. This CDR3 contains 11 residues. Germline CDR1 and CDR2: MDHEN and SYDVKM. The CDR3 region has the DNA TGTGCCAGCAGTCTCAGGGATGAGCAGTTCTTC. Translated, it gives CASSLRDEQFF.

This clonotype was counted many times. J is TRBJ2-5 and V is TRBV28; TRBD2 aligns across 15 bases. The germline CDR1 and CDR2 sequences are MDHEN and SYDVKM. V lost 10 bases and J lost 5; bases outside the gene matches: 20. CDR3 length equals 19 residues. In DNA, the CDR3 is TGTGCCATCCTAACCGGGACTAGCGGGGGGCCGGGGTATGCGGAGACCCAGTACTTC. Translated, it gives CAILTGTSGGPGYAETQYF.

This clonotype was counted at least ten times. CDR3 protein: CASSLMVQNTGELFF. The CDR3 DNA reads TGTGCCAGCAGCTTAATGGTTCAGAACACCGGGGAGCTGTTTTTT. The chain recombines TRBV7-8 with TRBJ2-2; D gene unclear. This CDR3 is built from 15 residues. Germline CDR1 and CDR2: SGHVS and FQNEAQ. Trimming shortened V by 2 bases and J by 1 base, and 8 bases separated the two germline ends.

The gene calls are TRBV6-2 or TRBV6-3 and TRBJ2-3; weak D call: TRBD1 (6 bases). Germline-derived CDR1 and CDR2 are MNHEY and SVGEGT. The CDR3 extends over 12 amino acids. Deletions cut 4 bases from V and 4 bases from J, with 6 bases between. CDR3 sequence reads: CASSWGPDTQYF. The CDR3 DNA is TGTGCCAGCAGTTGGGGGCCAGATACGCAGTATTTT.

This clonotype was seen repeatedly, ten times or more. The genes are TRBV12-3 or TRBV12-4 and TRBJ2-3; the D gene is possibly TRBD2 (5 bases). Trimming stripped 5 bases from V and 5 bases from J, with 17 bases between. The CDR3 extends over 15 amino acids. CDR3 region: CASSGGRGIGDTQYF. The CDR3 DNA follows: TGTGCCAGCAGTGGTGGACGGGGAATTGGAGATACGCAGTATTTT.

This clonotype was detected a few times. The chain employs TRBV7-9 and TRBJ1-6; tentative D call: TRBD1 (6 bases). The germline V gene encodes CDR1 SEHNR and CDR2 FQNEAQ (reference sequence). Deletions cut 2 bases from V and 5 bases from J, with 7 bases between. CDR3 length: 14 amino acids. CDR3 loop: CASSLSGDNSPLHF. Written as DNA, the CDR3 is TGTGCCAGCAGCTTATCAGGGGATAATTCACCCCTCCACTTT.

Ten or more counts support this clonotype. The rearrangement joins TRBV18 to TRBJ1-1; 8 nucleotides line up with TRBD1. The V and J ends lost 0 bases and 5 bases, in that order; junction bases with no gene match: 5. Per the germline V gene, CDR1 is KGHSH and CDR2 is LQKENI. This CDR3 contains 15 residues. DNA of the CDR3: TGTGCCAGCTCACCACCCGGACAGGGCTGGACTGAAGCTTTCTTT. It yields the protein CASSPPGQGWTEAFF.

This clonotype was counted at least ten times. The chain recombines TRBV28 with TRBJ1-2; D perhaps matches TRBD1 (6 bases). This CDR3 is built from 13 residues. Germline loops: CDR1 MDHEN, CDR2 SYDVKM. The germline V and J ends were trimmed by 5 bases and 8 bases, with 15 bases remaining between them. The CDR3 bases are TGTGCCAGCAGTCGGGGGCGCTCGGGGGGCTACACCTTC. Residues: CASSRGRSGGYTF.

The V and J genes are TRBV19 and TRBJ1-1, with D unclear. Trimming pared 7 bases from V and 2 bases from J, leaving 11 bases between. From germline, CDR1 is LNHDA and CDR2 SQIVND (reference sequence). The CDR3 runs 13 residues. The CDR3 spells CASKGVRNTEAFF. The CDR3 DNA sequence: TGTGCCAGTAAGGGTGTCAGAAACACTGAAGCTTTCTTT.

This clonotype has a count of ten or more. This sequence joins TRBV6-2 or TRBV6-3 and TRBJ1-5, with unresolved D. The ends were cut back, 6 bases at V and 5 bases at J, with 11 bases in the middle. Germline-derived CDR1 and CDR2 are MNHEY and SVGEGT. The length of the CDR3 is 13 residues. The CDR3 nucleotides are TGTGCCAGCAGCTGGGCTTACGATCAGCCCCAGCATTTT. It codes for CASSWAYDQPQHF.